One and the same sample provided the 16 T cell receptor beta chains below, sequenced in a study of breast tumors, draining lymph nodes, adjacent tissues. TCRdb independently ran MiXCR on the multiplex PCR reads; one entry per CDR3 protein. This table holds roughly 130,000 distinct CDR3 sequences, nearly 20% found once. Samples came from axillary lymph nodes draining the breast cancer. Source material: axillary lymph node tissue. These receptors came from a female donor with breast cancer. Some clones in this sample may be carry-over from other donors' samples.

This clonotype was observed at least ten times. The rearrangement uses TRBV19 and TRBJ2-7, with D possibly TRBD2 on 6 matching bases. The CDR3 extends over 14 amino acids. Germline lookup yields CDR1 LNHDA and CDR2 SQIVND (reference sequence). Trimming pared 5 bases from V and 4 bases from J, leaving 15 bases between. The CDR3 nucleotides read TGTGCCAGTAGTCGGGGTGTCGGACTATACGAGCAGTACTTC. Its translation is CASSRGVGLYEQYF.

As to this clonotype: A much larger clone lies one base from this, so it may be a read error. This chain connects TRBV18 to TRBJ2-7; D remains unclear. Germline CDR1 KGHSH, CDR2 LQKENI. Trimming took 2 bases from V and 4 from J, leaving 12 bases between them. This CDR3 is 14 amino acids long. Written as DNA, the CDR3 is TGTGCCAGCTCACCAGGATCGGGCAGTTACGAGCAGTACTTC. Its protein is CASSPGSGSYEQYF. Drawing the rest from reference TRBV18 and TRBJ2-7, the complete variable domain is NAGVMQNPRHLVRRRGQEARLRCSPMKGHSHVYWYRQLPEEGLKFMVYLQKENIIDESGMPKERFSAEFPKEGPSILRIQQVVRGDSAAYFCASSPGSGSYEQYFGPGTRLTVT.

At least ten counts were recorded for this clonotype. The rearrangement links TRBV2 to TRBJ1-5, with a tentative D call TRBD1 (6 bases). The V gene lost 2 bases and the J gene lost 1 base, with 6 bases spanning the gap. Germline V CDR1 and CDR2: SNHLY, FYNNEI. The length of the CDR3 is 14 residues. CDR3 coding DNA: TGTGCCAGCAGTGAAAGGGGGAGCAATCAGCCCCAGCATTTT. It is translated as CASSERGSNQPQHF.

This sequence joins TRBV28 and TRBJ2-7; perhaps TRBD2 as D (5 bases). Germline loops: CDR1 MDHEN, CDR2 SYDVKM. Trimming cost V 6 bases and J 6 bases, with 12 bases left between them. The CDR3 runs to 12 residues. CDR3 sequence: CASSFGVSEQYF. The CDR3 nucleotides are TGTGCCAGCAGCTTCGGGGTGAGCGAGCAGTACTTC.

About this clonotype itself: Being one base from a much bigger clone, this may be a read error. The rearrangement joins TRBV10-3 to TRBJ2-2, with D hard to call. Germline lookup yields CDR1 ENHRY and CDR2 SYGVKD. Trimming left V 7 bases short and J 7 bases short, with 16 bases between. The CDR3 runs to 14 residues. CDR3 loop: CAIKKNVAGGELFF. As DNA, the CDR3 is TGTGCCATCAAAAAGAACGTGGCCGGCGGGGAGCTGTTTTTT.

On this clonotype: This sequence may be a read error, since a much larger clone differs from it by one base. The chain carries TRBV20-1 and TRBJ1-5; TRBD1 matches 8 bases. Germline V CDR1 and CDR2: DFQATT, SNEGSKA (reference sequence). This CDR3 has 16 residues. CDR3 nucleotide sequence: TGCAGTGCTCGCAAGGAAACAGGGGGATCAAATCGGCCCCAGCATTTT. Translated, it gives CSARKETGGSNRPQHF.

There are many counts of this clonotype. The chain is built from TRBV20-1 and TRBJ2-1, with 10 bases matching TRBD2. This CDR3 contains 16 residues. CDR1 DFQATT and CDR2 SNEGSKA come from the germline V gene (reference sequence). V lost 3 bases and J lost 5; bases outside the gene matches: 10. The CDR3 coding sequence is TGCAGTGCTAGGGGATTAGCGGGAGGTCCCAACAATGAGCAGTTCTTC. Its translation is CSARGLAGGPNNEQFF.

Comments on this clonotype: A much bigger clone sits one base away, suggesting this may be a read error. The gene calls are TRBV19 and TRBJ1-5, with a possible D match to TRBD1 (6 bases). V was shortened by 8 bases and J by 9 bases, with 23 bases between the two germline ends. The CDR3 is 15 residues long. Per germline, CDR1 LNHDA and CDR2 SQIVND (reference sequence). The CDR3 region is CASGPYPTGGWPQHF. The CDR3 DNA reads TGTGCCAGTGGTCCCTACCCGACAGGTGGATGGCCCCAGCATTTT.

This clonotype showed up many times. CDR3 protein: CASSPHRNQPQHF. Here the CDR3 DNA reads TGTGCCAGCAGCCCCCATCGGAATCAGCCCCAGCATTTT. The V and J genes are TRBV7-2 and TRBJ1-5; no clear D gene. This CDR3 is built from 13 residues. CDR1 and CDR2 from the germline V gene are SGHTA and FQGNSA. With 5 bases removed from V and 4 bases from J, the gap between germline ends came to 9 bases.

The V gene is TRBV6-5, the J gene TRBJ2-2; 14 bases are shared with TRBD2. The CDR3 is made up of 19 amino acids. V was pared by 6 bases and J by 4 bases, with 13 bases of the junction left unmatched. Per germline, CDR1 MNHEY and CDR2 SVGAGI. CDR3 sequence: CASRPRLAGGLASTGELFF. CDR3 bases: TGTGCCAGCAGGCCCCGACTAGCGGGGGGGCTGGCGAGCACCGGGGAGCTGTTTTTT.

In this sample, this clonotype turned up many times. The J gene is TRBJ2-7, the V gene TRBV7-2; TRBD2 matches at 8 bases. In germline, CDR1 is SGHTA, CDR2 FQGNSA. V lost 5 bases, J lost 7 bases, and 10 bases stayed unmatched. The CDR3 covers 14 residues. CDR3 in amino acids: CASSPMAGGGEQYF. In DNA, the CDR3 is TGTGCCAGCAGCCCCATGGCGGGAGGCGGGGAGCAGTACTTC.

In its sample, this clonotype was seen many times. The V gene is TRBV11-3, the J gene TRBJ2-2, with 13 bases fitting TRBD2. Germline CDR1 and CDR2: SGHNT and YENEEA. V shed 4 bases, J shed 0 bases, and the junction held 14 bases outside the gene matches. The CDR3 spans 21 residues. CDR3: CASSWYRSGTSGTANTGELFF. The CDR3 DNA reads TGTGCCAGCAGCTGGTATAGGTCTGGGACTAGCGGGACTGCGAACACCGGGGAGCTGTTTTTT.

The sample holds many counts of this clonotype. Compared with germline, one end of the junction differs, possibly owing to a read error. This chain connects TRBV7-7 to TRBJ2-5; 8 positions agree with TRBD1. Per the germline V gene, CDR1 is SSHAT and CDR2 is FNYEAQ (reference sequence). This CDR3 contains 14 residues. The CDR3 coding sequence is TGTGCTAGCAGCGGATCAGGGGGCTGGGAGACCCAGTACTTC. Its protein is CASSGSGGWETQYF.

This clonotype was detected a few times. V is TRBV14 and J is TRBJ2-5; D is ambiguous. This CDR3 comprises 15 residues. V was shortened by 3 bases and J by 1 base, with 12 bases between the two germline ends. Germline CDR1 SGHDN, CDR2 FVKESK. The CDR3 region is CASSQVWATQETQYF. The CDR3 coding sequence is TGTGCCAGCAGCCAGGTTTGGGCGACCCAAGAGACCCAGTACTTC.

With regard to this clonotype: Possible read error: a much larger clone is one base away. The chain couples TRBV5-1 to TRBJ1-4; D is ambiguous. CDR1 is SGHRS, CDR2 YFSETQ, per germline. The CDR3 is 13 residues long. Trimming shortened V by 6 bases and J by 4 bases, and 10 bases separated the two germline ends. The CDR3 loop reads CASKWNINEKLFF. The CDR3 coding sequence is TGCGCCAGCAAGTGGAACATTAATGAAAAACTGTTTTTT.

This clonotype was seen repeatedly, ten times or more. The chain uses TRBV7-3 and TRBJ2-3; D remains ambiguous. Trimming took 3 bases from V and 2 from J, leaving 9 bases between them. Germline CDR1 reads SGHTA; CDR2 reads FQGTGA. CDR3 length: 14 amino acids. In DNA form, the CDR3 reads TGTGCCAGCAGCTTGCGAACTAACACAGATACGCAGTATTTT. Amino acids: CASSLRTNTDTQYF.